Listed below are T cell receptor beta chains from one sample, sequenced in a study of T cells in Graves' hyperthyroidism and ophthalmopathy. TCRdb independently ran MiXCR on the multiplex PCR reads; one entry per CDR3 protein. The sample shows hundreds of thousands of distinct CDR3 sequences, roughly 40% of them seen only once. Specimen: blood. Every receptor here comes from a man in his late teens or twenties with Graves' hyperthyroidism. Both conserved end residues are part of each CDR3. The order of the fields is V gene, J gene, CDR3 protein.

>TRBV6-5|TRBJ1-3
CASTDTTSGNTIYF
>TRBV20-1|TRBJ2-7
CSVNGISSYEQYF
>TRBV6-5|TRBJ2-7
CASTDTRQSPEQYF
>TRBV15|TRBJ2-7
CATSRDRMGDRSYEQYF
>TRBV19|TRBJ2-5
CASKGDQETQYF
>TRBV5-1|TRBJ2-5
CASSLSGRDQETQYF
>TRBV19|TRBJ1-1
CASSLIQMAEAFF
>TRBV11-2|TRBJ1-2
CASSLVSANYGYTF
>TRBV7-2|TRBJ2-7
CASSLEGLAASYEQYF
>TRBV12-3/TRBV12-4|TRBJ1-1
CASIRQEKNTEAFF
>TRBV7-9|TRBJ1-1
CASSPRGGGQSEAFF
>TRBV7-9|TRBJ2-7
CASSGTYSSYEQYF
>TRBV19|TRBJ1-2
CASTTYPAVYGYTF
>TRBV20-1|TRBJ2-7
CSAARPGTLEYEQYF
>TRBV20-1|TRBJ2-7
CSASTGGSYEQYF
>TRBV24-1|TRBJ2-7
CATPRGAGMDEQYF
>TRBV29-1|TRBJ1-2
CSVRTVTNYGYTF
>TRBV20-1|TRBJ2-7
CSASSGRDEQYF
>TRBV14|TRBJ1-2
CASSFPTRDYGYTF
>TRBV5-1|TRBJ1-1
CASSLESGGKTEAFF
>TRBV20-1|TRBJ1-1
CSAPGPASLMNTEASF
>TRBV13|TRBJ2-7
CASKGRSYEQYF
>TRBV20-1|TRBJ1-2
CSARDGHTIGYTF
>TRBV9|TRBJ2-6
CASSVGRDRRSAGANVLTF
>TRBV15|TRBJ2-7
CATSIQQGTYEQYF
>TRBV20-1|TRBJ1-1
CSAVPEAFF
>TRBV20-1|TRBJ1-1
CSARGVRETEAFF
>TRBV20-1|TRBJ2-2
CSATGQNTGELFF
>TRBV15|TRBJ2-5
CATSRDTQETQYF
>TRBV25-1|TRBJ2-7
CASSLGVQDEQYF
>TRBV6-4|TRBJ1-6
CASSEEPDGSPLHF
>TRBV5-1|TRBJ2-7
CASSTGTSGYEQYF
>TRBV5-8|TRBJ1-4
CASSLEGTASEKLFF